A single sample gave rise to the 19 T cell receptor beta chains below, sequenced in a study of T cells after yellow fever vaccination. A single record per CDR3 protein comes from TCRdb applying MiXCR to the 5' RACE reads. The sample yields hundreds of thousands of distinct CDR3 sequences, 15% to 20% seen once. Sequenced material: PBMCs, taken 15 days after the yellow fever booster vaccination. All receptors come from a man younger than 45 who received the YFV17D yellow fever vaccine.

V is TRBV7-9 and J is TRBJ2-3; TRBD1 matches at 8 bases. CDR3 length: 16 amino acids. Losses at the gene ends were 5 bases for V and 2 bases for J; bases not matched to a gene: 9. CDR1 SEHNR and CDR2 FQNEAQ come from the germline V gene (reference sequence). The CDR3 reads CASSKETGATTDTQYF. As DNA, the CDR3 is TGTGCCAGCAGCAAGGAGACAGGGGCTACCACAGATACGCAGTATTTT.

This clonotype was picked up a small number of times. V is TRBV6-5 and J is TRBJ1-5; no definite D call. Deletions cut 0 bases from V and 0 bases from J, with 6 bases between. In germline, CDR1 is MNHEY, CDR2 SVGAGI. This CDR3 comprises 15 residues. CDR3 sequence (DNA): TGTGCCAGCAGTTACTCGTCGTATAGCAATCAGCCCCAGCATTTT. It yields the protein CASSYSSYSNQPQHF.

This chain uses TRBV6-2 or TRBV6-3 with TRBJ2-6, with TRBD1 matching over 8 bases. Germline CDR1 MNHEY, CDR2 SVGEGT. The junction had 10 bases not matched to a gene; V was cut back by 10 bases and J by 2 bases. The CDR3 length is 16 residues. CDR3 bases: TGTGCCACCACAACACAGGGGGTTACTGGGGCCAACGTCCTGACTTTC. Amino acids: CATTTQGVTGANVLTF.

The chain links TRBV28 to TRBJ1-1, with D unclear. Looked up from germline, CDR1 is MDHEN and CDR2 is SYDVKM. The CDR3 contains 12 residues. With 5 bases removed from V and 8 bases from J, the gap between germline ends came to 12 bases. This CDR3 reads CASSPFPWEAFF. CDR3 coding DNA: TGTGCCAGCAGTCCATTCCCGTGGGAAGCTTTCTTT. Variable domain in full (rest from reference TRBV28 and TRBJ1-1): DVKVTQSSRYLVKRTGEKVFLECVQDMDHENMFWYRQDPGLGLRLIYFSYDVKMKEKGDIPEGYSVSREKKERFSLILESASTNQTSMYLCASSPFPWEAFFGQGTRLTVV.

V usage is TRBV5-1 and J usage is TRBJ2-1, with 9 bases that match TRBD2. This CDR3 spans 15 amino acids. Germline CDR1 is SGHRS and CDR2 is YFSETQ. With V trimmed by 1 base and J by 7 bases, 6 bases remained unmatched. The DNA of the CDR3 is TGCGCCAGCAGCTTGCCGCGGGAGGGCCTGAATGAGCAGTTCTTC. Translation gives CASSLPREGLNEQFF. The full variable domain, completed using reference TRBV5-1 and TRBJ2-1, is KAGVTQTPRYLIKTRGQQVTLSCSPISGHRSVSWYQQTPGQGLQFLFEYFSETQRNKGNFPGRFSGRQFSNSRSEMNVSTLELGDSALYLCASSLPREGLNEQFFGPGTRLTVL.

The V call is TRBV18, the J call TRBJ2-7, with D maybe TRBD1 (5 bases). Trimming pared 4 bases from V and 0 bases from J, leaving 13 bases between. The CDR3 has 15 amino acids. Germline V gene data show CDR1 as KGHSH and CDR2 as LQKENI. CDR3 in amino acids: CASSLGDSYSYEQYF. In DNA, the CDR3 is TGTGCCAGCTCACTGGGTGACAGTTACTCCTACGAGCAGTACTTC.

The chain links TRBV20-1 to TRBJ2-1; 8 bases align to TRBD2. This CDR3 is built from 15 residues. Trimming at V came to 2 bases and at J to 8 bases, leaving 11 bases not matched to a gene. The germline gives CDR1 DFQATT, CDR2 SNEGSKA (reference sequence). The CDR3 sequence: CSARMGSGVQDEQFF. The CDR3 region has the DNA TGCAGTGCTAGAATGGGTAGCGGGGTGCAGGATGAGCAGTTCTTC.

The rearrangement uses TRBV4-3 and TRBJ2-2; weak D call: TRBD1 (5 bases). In germline, CDR1 is LGHNA, CDR2 YSLEER. V was trimmed by 2 bases and J by 12 bases, leaving 13 bases between them. The CDR3 is 13 residues long. The CDR3, as DNA: TGCGCCAGCAGCCAAAACGGAGACAGTAAGCTGTTTTTT. It is translated as CASSQNGDSKLFF.

This clonotype has more than one count but fewer than ten. The CDR3 bases are TGTGCCAGCAGTTTAGGAAGGCGTCAAGCGGATACGCAGTATTTT. Translating it yields CASSLGRRQADTQYF. This chain uses TRBV28 with TRBJ2-3; D gene unclear. Germline CDR1 reads MDHEN; CDR2 reads SYDVKM. V was shortened by 2 bases and J by 6 bases, with 15 bases between the two germline ends. The CDR3 contains 15 residues. Looking up the rest from reference TRBV28 and TRBJ2-3 gives the full variable domain: DVKVTQSSRYLVKRTGEKVFLECVQDMDHENMFWYRQDPGLGLRLIYFSYDVKMKEKGDIPEGYSVSREKKERFSLILESASTNQTSMYLCASSLGRRQADTQYFGPGTRLTVL.

CDR3 coding DNA: TGTGCCAGCAGCCCTAACAACCCCTGGCGCGAGCAGTACTTC. Amino acids: CASSPNNPWREQYF. The chain carries TRBV7-9 and TRBJ2-7, with D unclear. The V end was cut by 5 bases, the J end by 6 bases, with 17 bases between. The CDR3 has 14 residues. The germline gives CDR1 SEHNR, CDR2 FQNEAQ (reference sequence).

The V gene is TRBV5-5, the J gene TRBJ2-1; possibly TRBD1 or TRBD2 for D (5 bases each). The germline V gene has CDR1 SGHKS and CDR2 YYEKEE (reference sequence). The CDR3 has 15 amino acids. The V gene lost 0 bases and the J gene lost 5 bases, with 12 bases spanning the gap. The CDR3 DNA reads as TGTGCCAGCAGCTTGGTTACGGGGCGAGACAATGAGCAGTTCTTC. Residues: CASSLVTGRDNEQFF.

The rearrangement uses TRBV7-2 and TRBJ2-3; a weak D match, TRBD1 (6 bases). The V and J ends lost 4 bases and 3 bases respectively, with 8 bases between them. Germline lookup yields CDR1 SGHTA and CDR2 FQGNSA. CDR3 length equals 13 residues. In DNA, the CDR3 is TGTGCCAGCAGCTCCGGACAGACAGATACGCAGTATTTT. Encoded protein: CASSSGQTDTQYF.

As for this clonotype: Relative to the germline gene, one junction end is altered; a read error may explain this. The chain employs TRBV7-7 and TRBJ2-1; D might be TRBD1 or TRBD2, each matching 5 bases. CDR3 length: 13 residues. Germline loops: CDR1 SSHAT, CDR2 FNYEAQ (reference sequence). CDR3 sequence reads: CASSLDGTHEQFF. CDR3 DNA sequence: TGTGCTAGCAGCTTAGACGGGACCCATGAGCAGTTCTTC.

The rearrangement uses TRBV15 and TRBJ2-1, with D perhaps TRBD2 (6 bases). V was pared by 6 bases and J by 6 bases, with 15 bases between. This CDR3 is built from 14 residues. CDR1 LNHNV and CDR2 YYDKDF come from the germline V gene (reference sequence). As DNA, the CDR3 is TGTGCCACCAGTGGGACTCCTACAATCAATGAGCAGTTCTTC. Residues: CATSGTPTINEQFF.

The V gene is TRBV4-3, the J gene TRBJ1-1; the D gene is possibly TRBD1 (6 bases). From germline, CDR1 is LGHNA and CDR2 YSLEER. The CDR3 runs 14 residues. V was cut by 0 bases and J by 3 bases, with 8 bases left in between. CDR3 DNA: TGCGCCAGCAGCCAAGATCAGGGGTACACTGAAGCTTTCTTT. Its translation: CASSQDQGYTEAFF.

This clonotype was detected only a few times. The chain links TRBV29-1 to TRBJ2-1; 13 bases are shared with TRBD2. The CDR3 has 15 amino acids. The ends lost 3 bases at V and 2 bases at J; junction bases unmatched: 1. Germline assignment: CDR1 SQVTM and CDR2 ANQGSEA. The DNA of the CDR3 is TGCAGCGTTGAGGGACTAGCGGGGACCTACAATGAGCAGTTCTTC. Its protein product is CSVEGLAGTYNEQFF.

V gene TRBV2 combines with J gene TRBJ2-3, with 11 bases that match TRBD2. Germline CDR1 and CDR2: SNHLY and FYNNEI. The junction had 7 bases not matched to a gene; V was cut back by 2 bases and J by 6 bases. This CDR3 spans 16 amino acids. CDR3 sequence: CASSERSGRAADTQYF. The CDR3 DNA sequence: TGTGCCAGCAGTGAACGTAGCGGGAGGGCGGCCGATACGCAGTATTTT.

This chain joins TRBV29-1 and TRBJ1-2; 7 positions agree with TRBD1. The V and J ends lost 4 bases and 0 bases, in that order; junction bases with no gene match: 5. The CDR3 has 14 residues. Germline V gene lookup returns CDR1 SQVTM and CDR2 ANQGSEA. The CDR3 bases are TGCAGCGTTGGGTCAGGGGGACCTAACTATGGCTACACCTTC. Its translation is CSVGSGGPNYGYTF.

This chain links TRBV20-1 with TRBJ2-5; 8 bases match TRBD2. The germline V gene encodes CDR1 DFQATT and CDR2 SNEGSKA (reference sequence). The CDR3 has 14 amino acids. The J segment lost 4 bases and the V segment lost 0 bases, leaving 4 bases of the junction unmatched. The CDR3 bases are TGCAGTGCTAGAGACGGGAGGGCCTTAGAGACCCAGTACTTC. Residues: CSARDGRALETQYF.